The 30 T cell receptor beta chains below were found in one sample sequenced in a study of OX40 agonist ivuxolimab in advanced cancers. Assay used: immunoSEQ multiplex PCR; TCRdb lists only in-frame clones, some missing. The sample holds about 20,000 clones, about 80% seen once. This specimen consisted of CD4+ or CD8+ T cells sorted from blood, obtained in a trial of the OX40 agonist ivuxolimab. The receptor source for this set is an adult with an advanced solid tumor such as melanoma, head and neck, liver or kidney cancer.

The chain links TRBV10-3 to TRBJ2-3; TRBD2 matches 11 bases. J lost 2 bases, V lost 0 bases, and 4 bases had no gene match. The CDR3 length is 17 residues. Germline assignment: CDR1 ENHRY and CDR2 SYGVKD. The CDR3 loop is CAISESLSGRATDTQYF. DNA of the CDR3: TGTGCCATCAGTGAGTCGCTTAGCGGGAGGGCCACAGATACGCAGTATTTT.

Points on this clone: Other nucleotide sequences in the sample specify the same CDR3. The chain uses TRBV5-6 and TRBJ2-7; 11 bases fit TRBD2. The CDR3 runs to 15 residues. Germline V gene sequence: CDR1 SGHDT, CDR2 YYEEEE. Unmatched junction bases numbered 6, after V lost 4 bases and J lost 3 bases. Here the CDR3 DNA reads TGTGCCAGCAGCACCCTAGCGGGGGGCGGCTACGAGCAGTACTTC. This gives the protein CASSTLAGGGYEQYF. Variable domain in full (rest from reference TRBV5-6 and TRBJ2-7): DAGVTQSPTHLIKTRGQQVTLRCSPKSGHDTVSWYQQALGQGPQFIFQYYEEEERQRGNFPDRFSGHQFPNYSSELNVNALLLGDSALYLCASSTLAGGGYEQYFGPGTRLTVT.

A word on this clone: A read error likely explains this, since a far larger clone differs by one base. The same CDR3 can be traced to other DNA sequences in this sample. The chain employs TRBV7-2 and TRBJ1-4, with a tentative D call TRBD1 (5 bases). The germline V gene encodes CDR1 SGHTA and CDR2 FQGNSA. This CDR3 has 16 amino acids. The V end was cut by 5 bases, the J end by 7 bases, with 20 bases between. In nucleotides, the CDR3 is TGTGCCAGCAGCCAAGATCTTCCGGGGGTTTTTGAAAAACTGTTTTTT. As protein: CASSQDLPGVFEKLFF.

V is TRBV5-4 and J is TRBJ2-1; 12 bases fit TRBD2. The germline V gene encodes CDR1 SGHNT and CDR2 YYREEE (reference sequence). CDR3 length: 16 amino acids. V gave up 4 bases and J gave up 4 bases; unmatched junction bases: 6. CDR3 nucleotides: TGTGCCAGCAGCCAGCGGACTAGCGGGACTTACAATGAGCAGTTCTTC. Protein product: CASSQRTSGTYNEQFF.

This chain joins TRBV10-2 and TRBJ1-2; 8 nucleotides agree with TRBD1. Germline-derived CDR1 and CDR2 are WSHSY and SAAADI. This CDR3 is 14 amino acids long. The ends lost 4 bases at V and 6 bases at J; junction bases unmatched: 7. The CDR3 region is CASSARGRVHGYTF. In nucleotides, the CDR3 is TGCGCCAGCAGTGCCAGGGGGCGGGTCCATGGCTACACCTTC.

This chain connects TRBV29-1 to TRBJ1-3, with 8 bases fitting TRBD1. Germline V gives CDR1 SQVTM, CDR2 ANQGSEA. The CDR3 runs 17 residues. CDR3 in amino acids: CNQRHVSPGTGGNTIYF. Here the CDR3 DNA reads TGCAACCAACGACATGTGTCCCCCGGGACAGGAGGAAACACCATATATTTT.

The gene calls are TRBV6-4 and TRBJ2-7, with 9 nucleotides matching TRBD1. Germline V gene data show CDR1 as MRHNA and CDR2 as SNTAGT. The ends lost 6 bases at V and 5 bases at J; junction bases unmatched: 8. The CDR3 runs to 14 residues. The CDR3, as DNA: TGTGCCAGCAGCGCTCCGGGACAGGGTAACGAGCAGTACTTC. Residues: CASSAPGQGNEQYF.

V is TRBV11-2 and J is TRBJ2-2, with 7 bases aligning to TRBD1. Trimming at V came to 6 bases and at J to 2 bases, leaving 3 bases not matched to a gene. The CDR3 has 14 amino acids. The germline V gene has CDR1 SGHAT and CDR2 FQNNGV. The CDR3 spells CASRTGINTGELFF. The CDR3 coding sequence is TGTGCCAGCAGGACAGGGATCAACACCGGGGAGCTGTTTTTT.

This chain links TRBV28 with TRBJ2-2; 7 bases map to TRBD2. This CDR3 is 15 amino acids long. The trim removed 3 bases at V and 7 bases at J, leaving 8 bases unmatched. In germline, CDR1 is MDHEN, CDR2 SYDVKM. CDR3 bases: TGTGCCAGCAGTTTGCGGACTAGGGTAATCGGGGAGCTGTTTTTT. It specifies CASSLRTRVIGELFF.

This clone was seen more than once but under ten times. The chain uses TRBV7-9 and TRBJ1-1; D not certain. Germline CDR1 and CDR2: SEHNR and FQNEAQ (reference sequence). The CDR3 sequence is 13 residues long. V was trimmed by 5 bases and J by 2 bases, leaving 9 bases between them. The CDR3, as DNA: TGTGCCAGCAGCCCGGTCCGTAACACTGAAGCTTTCTTT. Amino acids: CASSPVRNTEAFF.

This clone appeared once. The chain uses TRBV11-2 and TRBJ1-4; D remains ambiguous. CDR1 is SGHAT, CDR2 FQNNGV, per germline. The CDR3 sequence is 15 residues long. V was clipped by 0 bases and J by 6 bases, with 11 bases between them. Here the CDR3 DNA reads TGTGCCAGCAGCTTAGATCTCTGGGCAGATGAAAAACTGTTTTTT. Translated, it gives CASSLDLWADEKLFF.

This clone was counted a few times. The rearrangement joins TRBV6-1 to TRBJ1-6, with D unresolved. The CDR3 extends over 13 amino acids. CDR1 is MNHNS, CDR2 SASEGT, per germline. Trimming stripped 7 bases from V and 9 bases from J, with 13 bases between. As DNA, the CDR3 is TGTGCCAGCAAAGACACCGGGAGTTCACCCCTCCACTTT. This encodes CASKDTGSSPLHF.

The chain uses TRBV7-2 and TRBJ2-5, with a possible D match to TRBD2 (6 bases). The CDR3 spans 15 residues. The V end lost 5 bases, the J end lost 5 bases, and 18 bases lay between the germline ends. The germline V gene encodes CDR1 SGHTA and CDR2 FQGNSA. The CDR3 DNA reads TGTGCCAGCAGCGTACTAGGCGGGGTGGGGGAGACCCAGTACTTC. This translates into CASSVLGGVGETQYF.

This sequence joins TRBV9 and TRBJ2-3; D uncertain. This CDR3 has 13 residues. The V end lost 0 bases, the J end lost 4 bases, and 6 bases lay between the germline ends. Germline V CDR1 and CDR2: SGDLS, YYNGEE. CDR3 nucleotide sequence: TGTGCCAGCAGCGTAGGGCTAGCAGATACGCAGTATTTT. Translation: CASSVGLADTQYF.

The chain employs TRBV5-4 and TRBJ1-2, with 7 bases that match TRBD1. The CDR3 sequence is 13 residues long. The germline V gene encodes CDR1 SGHNT and CDR2 YYREEE (reference sequence). After removal of 2 bases from V and 4 bases from J, the junction contained 2 bases not matched to a gene. The CDR3: CASSLAGGYGYTF. CDR3 DNA sequence: TGTGCCAGCAGCTTAGCAGGGGGCTATGGCTACACCTTC.

The rearrangement uses TRBV19 and TRBJ2-7; unclear D gene. There are 11 residues in the CDR3. CDR1 and CDR2 (germline): LNHDA, SQIVND (reference sequence). V shed 5 bases and J shed 6 bases, with 8 bases lying between them. The CDR3 region is CASSHGSEQYF. As DNA, the CDR3 is TGTGCCAGTAGTCACGGGTCCGAGCAGTACTTC.

This clone was picked up one time. This chain connects TRBV29-1 to TRBJ1-1; 12 bases are a match to TRBD1. CDR1 is SQVTM and CDR2 is ANQGSEA in the germline V gene. V trimming: 2 bases; J trimming: 2 bases; junction bases outside the gene matches: 3. The CDR3 extends over 15 amino acids. CDR3 sequence reads: CSVEKGTGGNTEAFF. DNA of the CDR3: TGCAGCGTTGAAAAAGGGACAGGGGGCAACACTGAAGCTTTCTTT.

The V call is TRBV30, the J call TRBJ2-1; tentatively, D is TRBD1 (6 bases). The CDR3 runs to 17 residues. Trimming removed 6 bases from V and 3 bases from J, with 24 bases in between. Germline V lookup: CDR1 GTSNPN, CDR2 SVGIG (reference sequence). The CDR3 loop is CACSSQRGSQGYNEQFF. In DNA, the CDR3 is TGTGCCTGCTCCTCTCAGAGGGGGTCACAGGGCTACAATGAGCAGTTCTTC.

The V call is TRBV5-1, the J call TRBJ2-7; D uncertain. The germline V gene has CDR1 SGHRS and CDR2 YFSETQ. V shed 0 bases and J shed 3 bases, with 13 bases lying between them. The CDR3 extends over 15 amino acids. The chain's CDR3 is CASSLGHTSSYEQYF. The CDR3 coding sequence is TGCGCCAGCAGCTTGGGCCACACCTCTAGCTACGAGCAGTACTTC.

This clone has a single count. This sequence joins TRBV2 and TRBJ2-1; 12 nucleotides align to TRBD2. V trimming: 10 bases; J trimming: 2 bases; junction bases outside the gene matches: 6. The CDR3 extends over 15 amino acids. Germline V gene sequence: CDR1 SNHLY, CDR2 FYNNEI. For the CDR3, the DNA is TGTGCCATAACTCTAGCGGGAGGGACCTACAATGAGCAGTTCTTC. It is translated as CAITLAGGTYNEQFF.

CDR3 sequence: CASSLTSGRPNEQFF. Here the CDR3 DNA reads TGTGCCAGCAGCTTGACGTCGGGAAGGCCTAATGAGCAGTTCTTC. The chain links TRBV5-5 to TRBJ2-1; tentative D call: TRBD2 (5 bases). V was trimmed by 1 base and J by 7 bases, leaving 15 bases between them. The germline V gene has CDR1 SGHKS and CDR2 YYEKEE (reference sequence). The CDR3 runs to 15 residues.

In its sample, this clone was seen a few times. J is TRBJ2-7 and V is TRBV9; D unresolved. The CDR3 consists of 13 residues. Trimming took 0 bases from V and 3 from J, leaving 7 bases between them. Germline loops: CDR1 SGDLS, CDR2 YYNGEE. CDR3 loop: CASSVDGNYEQYF. The CDR3 DNA reads TGTGCCAGCAGCGTAGACGGAAACTACGAGCAGTACTTC.

This clone occurred once. The chain employs TRBV11-2 and TRBJ1-2, with D maybe TRBD1 (6 bases). This CDR3 is 14 amino acids long. Germline-derived CDR1 and CDR2 are SGHAT and FQNNGV. V lost 4 bases and J lost 9, with 18 bases in between. This chain's CDR3 is CASSSRGEGSSYTF. CDR3 DNA: TGTGCCAGCAGCTCAAGGGGGGAGGGTAGTAGCTACACCTTC.

V and J are TRBV6-1 and TRBJ2-7; D is unclear. The V gene's germline CDR1 is MNHNS and CDR2 SASEGT. V gave up 0 bases and J gave up 6 bases, with 12 bases separating them. CDR3 length equals 14 residues. The CDR3 is CASSEALRVGEQYF. As DNA, the CDR3 is TGTGCCAGCAGTGAAGCGCTCCGGGTGGGCGAGCAGTACTTC.

The gene calls are TRBV6-5 and TRBJ1-2; D is unclear. The CDR3 has 12 residues. With 0 bases removed from V and 4 bases from J, the gap between germline ends came to 3 bases. Germline V CDR1 and CDR2: MNHEY, SVGAGI. The CDR3 DNA reads TGTGCCAGCAGTTACTCGGGCTATGGCTACACCTTC. This encodes CASSYSGYGYTF.

This sequence joins TRBV5-4 and TRBJ2-1; TRBD2 matches at 13 bases. CDR1 is SGHNT and CDR2 is YYREEE in the germline V gene (reference sequence). The length of the CDR3 is 15 residues. The junction had 2 bases not matched to a gene; V was cut back by 2 bases and J by 6 bases. The CDR3 protein is CASSFRLAGGNEQFF. CDR3 in DNA: TGTGCCAGCAGCTTTAGACTAGCGGGAGGCAATGAGCAGTTCTTC.

The chain combines TRBV6-6 with TRBJ2-1, with D perhaps assigned TRBD1 or TRBD2 (6 bases each). The CDR3 has 15 amino acids. Looked up from germline, CDR1 is MNHNY and CDR2 is SVGAGI (reference sequence). V was pared by 2 bases and J by 4 bases, with 12 bases between. CDR3 nucleotide sequence: TGTGCCAGCAGTTACAGACGGGGGCAATACAATGAGCAGTTCTTC. It codes for CASSYRRGQYNEQFF.

V gene TRBV28 combines with J gene TRBJ2-3; D uncertain. Per germline, CDR1 MDHEN and CDR2 SYDVKM. This CDR3 spans 14 amino acids. Trimming took 4 bases from V and 3 from J, leaving 11 bases between them. CDR3 region: CASSSPLETDTQYF. DNA of the CDR3: TGTGCCAGCAGTTCACCTTTGGAGACAGATACGCAGTATTTT.

The J gene is TRBJ1-2, the V gene TRBV28; no definite D call. Germline CDR1 is MDHEN and CDR2 is SYDVKM. CDR3 length: 12 amino acids. Trimming removed 7 bases at V and 3 bases at J, with 9 bases between. CDR3 bases: TGTGCCAGCATCAGCGGAGACTATGGCTACACCTTC. As protein: CASISGDYGYTF.

This clone was found a few times. CDR3 in amino acids: CASSYEGSYGYTF. The CDR3 nucleotides are TGTGCCAGCAGTTACGAGGGGAGCTATGGCTACACCTTC. V is TRBV6-5 and J is TRBJ1-2; a weak D match, TRBD1 (5 bases). Trimming removed 2 bases from V and 4 bases from J, with 8 bases in between. Per the germline V gene, CDR1 is MNHEY and CDR2 is SVGAGI. This CDR3 is built from 13 residues.